The 29 T cell receptor beta chains listed next were all sequenced from one sample in a study of blood T cell repertoires in COVID-19. The table came from immunoSEQ multiplex PCR; TCRdb's copy has only in-frame clones and leaves some out. The data contain around 84,000 clones, 85% of them singletons. Sequencing was performed on peripheral blood. These TCRs come from a man of 80 years or more with active or convalescent COVID-19.

The chain uses TRBV10-3 and TRBJ2-1; 8 bases map to TRBD2. The germline V gene has CDR1 ENHRY and CDR2 SYGVKD. The ends lost 10 bases at V and 6 bases at J; junction bases unmatched: 2. The CDR3 spans 11 residues. The CDR3 region has the DNA TGTGCCACACTAGCGGTCAATGAGCAGTTCTTC. It is translated as CATLAVNEQFF.

J is TRBJ1-6 and V is TRBV7-2, with unresolved D. Germline CDR1 SGHTA, CDR2 FQGNSA. CDR3 size: 12 residues. With 5 bases removed from V and 8 bases from J, the gap between germline ends came to 7 bases. CDR3 sequence: CASSAGYSPLHF. DNA of the CDR3: TGTGCCAGCAGCGCAGGTTATTCACCCCTCCACTTT.

In its sample, this clone was seen a few times. The chain uses TRBV5-1 and TRBJ1-1, with TRBD1 as a possible D gene (5 bases). There are 15 residues in the CDR3. The germline CDR1 and CDR2 sequences are SGHRS and YFSETQ. V was cut by 5 bases and J by 1 base, with 15 bases left in between. CDR3 nucleotides: TGCGCCAGCAGTCCTGGTTGGGGGGAGAACACTGAAGCTTTCTTT. Protein sequence: CASSPGWGENTEAFF. Supplemented by reference TRBV5-1 and TRBJ1-1, the full variable domain reads KAGVTQTPRYLIKTRGQQVTLSCSPISGHRSVSWYQQTPGQGLQFLFEYFSETQRNKGNFPGRFSGRQFSNSRSEMNVSTLELGDSALYLCASSPGWGENTEAFFGQGTRLTVV.

The V call is TRBV5-5, the J call TRBJ2-7, with D hard to call. V was clipped by 4 bases and J by 6 bases, with 17 bases between them. CDR3 length: 14 amino acids. Germline V gene lookup returns CDR1 SGHKS and CDR2 YYEKEE (reference sequence). In DNA, the CDR3 is TGTGCCAGCAGCCCCTCCCAAGCAGGCTCCGAGCAGTACGTC. As protein: CASSPSQAGSEQYV.

This clone was detected once. The genes are TRBV19 and TRBJ2-1; 7 nucleotides line up with TRBD2. The CDR3 contains 15 residues. CDR1 and CDR2 from the germline V gene are LNHDA and SQIVND (reference sequence). Unmatched junction bases numbered 16, after V lost 8 bases and J lost 9 bases. The CDR3 here is CASAPALGGGVEQFF. The CDR3 DNA follows: TGTGCCAGTGCCCCTGCCCTGGGGGGGGGTGTTGAGCAGTTCTTC. Full variable domain (remainder filled in from reference TRBV19 and TRBJ2-1): DGGITQSPKYLFRKEGQNVTLSCEQNLNHDAMYWYRQDPGQGLRLIYYSQIVNDFQKGDIAEGYSVSREKKESFPLTVTSAQKNPTAFYLCASAPALGGGVEQFFGPGTRLTVL.

This sequence joins TRBV7-4 and TRBJ2-1, with 9 bases matching TRBD2. Germline CDR1 is SGHVT and CDR2 is SQSDAQ. J lost 4 bases, V lost 3 bases, and 4 bases had no gene match. This CDR3 is built from 15 residues. The CDR3 bases are TGTGCCAGCAGCTTGGGACTAGCTAGGTACAATGAGCAGTTCTTC. Translation: CASSLGLARYNEQFF.

The chain combines TRBV6-5 with TRBJ2-7, with 8 bases matching TRBD1. V lost 7 bases, J lost 2 bases, and 4 bases stayed unmatched. The CDR3 runs to 13 residues. CDR1 is MNHEY, CDR2 SVGAGI, per germline. The CDR3 loop is CASKQGAPYEQYV. Here the CDR3 DNA reads TGTGCCAGCAAGCAGGGGGCGCCCTACGAGCAGTACGTC.

This sequence joins TRBV27 and TRBJ2-3, with a weak D call TRBD1 (6 bases). Germline loops: CDR1 MNHEY, CDR2 SMNVEV (reference sequence). This CDR3 has 15 amino acids. V was shortened by 4 bases and J by 2 bases, with 13 bases between the two germline ends. The CDR3, as DNA: TGTGCCAGCAGTTCTACCTGGGACACCACAGATACGCAGTATTTT. Protein product: CASSSTWDTTDTQYF.

This sequence joins TRBV5-1 and TRBJ2-5; TRBD1 matches 7 bases. The V gene's germline CDR1 is SGHRS and CDR2 YFSETQ. The CDR3 is 15 amino acids. J lost 0 bases, V lost 4 bases, and 6 bases had no gene match. The CDR3 bases are TGCGCCAGCAGCAGGAACAGGGGTTACCAAGAGACCCAGTACTTC. This sequence encodes CASSRNRGYQETQYF.

The rearrangement joins TRBV11-2 to TRBJ2-3; 7 bases agree with TRBD1. The CDR3 is made up of 15 amino acids. Germline lookup yields CDR1 SGHAT and CDR2 FQNNGV. J gave up 2 bases and V 5 bases, and 7 bases lay outside the gene matches. The CDR3 loop reads CASSPGQSLTDTQYF. The DNA for the CDR3 is TGTGCCAGCAGCCCGGGACAGTCCCTCACAGATACGCAGTATTTT.

The chain links TRBV7-2 to TRBJ1-6; 7 bases agree with TRBD1. V lost 5 bases to trimming and J lost 9 bases; unmatched junction nucleotides: 7. The CDR3 has 14 amino acids. Germline V gives CDR1 SGHTA, CDR2 FQGNSA. For the CDR3, the DNA is TGTGCCAGCAGCGCGGACAGGTTTGGTTCACCCCTCCACTTT. The encoded protein is CASSADRFGSPLHF.

This chain links TRBV5-1 with TRBJ2-5, with 10 bases lining up with TRBD1. J gave up 5 bases and V 2 bases, and 6 bases lay outside the gene matches. This CDR3 spans 15 amino acids. CDR1 SGHRS and CDR2 YFSETQ come from the germline V gene. CDR3 residues: CASSFGTGDWETQYF. In DNA, the CDR3 is TGCGCCAGCAGCTTTGGGACAGGGGATTGGGAGACCCAGTACTTC.

The V and J genes are TRBV11-2 and TRBJ2-7; TRBD1 agrees at 10 bases. Trimming cost V 3 bases and J 5 bases; bases outside gene matches: 7. This CDR3 spans 15 amino acids. Germline CDR1 reads SGHAT; CDR2 reads FQNNGV. The CDR3 DNA reads TGTGCCAGCAGCTTTTCGGGACAGGGGACCCACGAGCAGTACGTC. This codes for CASSFSGQGTHEQYV.

This chain links TRBV28 with TRBJ1-1; tentative D call: TRBD1 (6 bases). The length of the CDR3 is 11 residues. Germline CDR1 is MDHEN and CDR2 is SYDVKM. The V end was cut by 3 bases, the J end by 11 bases, with 10 bases between. CDR3 DNA sequence: TGTGCCAGCAGTTTCGACAGGCTGGCTTTCTTT. Residues: CASSFDRLAFF.

Comments on this clone: This sample includes further DNA sequences coding for the same CDR3. The gene calls are TRBV24-1 and TRBJ1-5; unclear D gene. Per the germline V gene, CDR1 is KGHDR and CDR2 is SFDVKD. This CDR3 spans 12 amino acids. Trimming took off 4 bases at V and 4 bases at J, with 4 bases between the two ends. The CDR3 reads CATSDPNQPQHF. CDR3 bases: TGTGCCACCAGTGACCCTAATCAGCCCCAGCATTTT.

J is TRBJ1-2 and V is TRBV28; TRBD1 is a possible D gene (6 bases). V dropped 5 bases and J dropped 3 bases, with 16 bases sitting between them. CDR1 MDHEN and CDR2 SYDVKM come from the germline V gene. The CDR3 is 15 residues long. The CDR3, as DNA: TGTGCCAGCAGTACTACAGGGCTAGGGGACTATGGCTACACCTTC. This gives the protein CASSTTGLGDYGYTF.

The rearrangement links TRBV27 to TRBJ2-2; D might be TRBD2 (5 bases). This CDR3 is built from 16 residues. Trimming cost V 5 bases and J 0 bases, with 13 bases left between them. Germline V lookup: CDR1 MNHEY, CDR2 SMNVEV (reference sequence). This CDR3 reads CASSDLGSANTGELFF. CDR3 nucleotides: TGTGCCAGCAGTGACCTGGGGAGCGCGAACACCGGGGAGCTGTTTTTT.

The chain links TRBV6-2 or TRBV6-3 to TRBJ2-1, with TRBD1 matching over 11 bases. Germline assignment: CDR1 MNHEY and CDR2 SVGEGT. Losses at the gene ends were 2 bases for V and 8 bases for J; bases not matched to a gene: 5. The CDR3 length is 15 residues. The CDR3 here is CASSYPDRGPHEQFF. The DNA of the CDR3 is TGTGCCAGCAGTTACCCGGACAGGGGGCCCCATGAGCAGTTCTTC.

V usage is TRBV6-6 and J usage is TRBJ2-4, with TRBD2 identical over 9 bases. The V gene end was trimmed by 4 bases and the J gene end by 8 bases; junction bases not matched to a gene: 12. Germline CDR1 and CDR2: MNHNY and SVGAGI (reference sequence). CDR3 length: 16 residues. The chain's CDR3 is CASSLGLAGSIYIQYF. The CDR3 nucleotides read TGTGCCAGCAGTTTGGGGCTAGCGGGGTCAATTTACATTCAGTACTTC.

The rearrangement uses TRBV28 and TRBJ1-5; 8 bases are a match to TRBD1. CDR1 MDHEN and CDR2 SYDVKM come from the germline V gene. The CDR3 contains 14 residues. V lost 3 bases to trimming and J lost 10 bases; unmatched junction nucleotides: 8. In DNA, the CDR3 is TGTGCCAGCAGTTTTTCAGGGGGCGGGCGACCCCAGCATTTT. Protein sequence: CASSFSGGGRPQHF.

The CDR3 region is CASSSRTGGFGYTF. CDR3 DNA: TGTGCCAGCAGCTCGCGGACAGGGGGCTTTGGCTACACCTTC. The chain carries TRBV7-2 and TRBJ1-2; 11 bases match TRBD1. The CDR3 covers 14 residues. Trimming cost V 4 bases and J 7 bases; bases outside gene matches: 5. Germline CDR1 reads SGHTA; CDR2 reads FQGNSA.

The chain carries TRBV7-9 and TRBJ1-2; 8 nucleotides line up with TRBD1. The length of the CDR3 is 14 residues. J gave up 4 bases and V 4 bases, and 5 bases lay outside the gene matches. Looked up from germline, CDR1 is SEHNR and CDR2 is FQNEAQ (reference sequence). This chain's CDR3 is CASSSGQGFYGYTF. CDR3 in DNA: TGTGCCAGCAGCTCAGGACAGGGCTTCTATGGCTACACCTTC.

This chain links TRBV6-5 with TRBJ1-1; 7 bases are a match to TRBD1. Germline lookup yields CDR1 MNHEY and CDR2 SVGAGI. J gave up 1 base and V 9 bases, and 5 bases lay outside the gene matches. The CDR3 runs to 13 residues. CDR3 amino acids: CASDRARNTEAFF. The CDR3 DNA reads as TGTGCCAGTGACAGGGCCCGGAACACTGAAGCTTTCTTT.

The V gene is TRBV5-1, the J gene TRBJ1-2; 7 nucleotides agree with TRBD1. J was trimmed by 8 bases and V by 3 bases; bases with no gene match: 7. CDR1 is SGHRS, CDR2 YFSETQ, per germline. The CDR3 extends over 13 amino acids. The CDR3 loop is CASSSWGQNGYTF. CDR3 coding DNA: TGCGCCAGCAGCTCCTGGGGACAGAACGGCTACACCTTC.

V usage is TRBV29-1 and J usage is TRBJ1-2; D is unresolved. The CDR3 sequence is 10 residues long. V was trimmed by 6 bases and J by 6 bases, leaving 8 bases between them. Germline V gene lookup returns CDR1 SQVTM and CDR2 ANQGSEA. CDR3 amino acids: CSVHSDGYTF. Here the CDR3 DNA reads TGCAGCGTCCACTCTGATGGCTACACCTTC.

This clone was observed once. This chain connects TRBV6-6 to TRBJ2-3; D might be TRBD1 (5 bases). Germline V CDR1 and CDR2: MNHNY, SVGAGI (reference sequence). Trimming cost V 6 bases and J 1 base, with 11 bases left between them. This CDR3 has 14 amino acids. DNA for the CDR3: TGTGCCAGCAGCCCAGGACATGGCACAGATACGCAGTATTTT. Translated, it gives CASSPGHGTDTQYF.

The CDR3 is CASSLRGPQSNRGELFF. CDR3 sequence (DNA): TGTGCCAGCAGTTTAAGGGGCCCCCAATCGAATCGCGGGGAGCTGTTTTTT. The chain has TRBV27 and TRBJ2-2, with a tentative D call TRBD1 (5 bases). Germline V gene sequence: CDR1 MNHEY, CDR2 SMNVEV (reference sequence). With 2 bases removed from V and 7 bases from J, the gap between germline ends came to 20 bases. The CDR3 has 17 amino acids.

The rearrangement links TRBV5-1 to TRBJ2-7, with 9 positions matching TRBD1. The V segment lost 7 bases and the J segment 0 bases; nucleotides outside the gene matches: 17. CDR3 length equals 18 residues. CDR1 and CDR2 from the germline V gene are SGHRS and YFSETQ. The chain's CDR3 is CASPQSGQGGLSSYEQYV. The CDR3, as DNA: TGCGCCAGCCCCCAATCGGGACAGGGAGGACTTAGCTCCTACGAGCAGTACGTC.

This clone was seen only once. The V and J genes are TRBV6-4 and TRBJ2-7; tentative D call: TRBD1 (6 bases). Per germline, CDR1 MRHNA and CDR2 SNTAGT. V gave up 2 bases and J gave up 6 bases, with 11 bases separating them. This CDR3 region has 13 residues. Written as DNA, the CDR3 is TGTGCCAGCAGTGACGGGTGGGGGCCCGAGCAGTACGTC. Translation gives CASSDGWGPEQYV.